This entry features one TCR beta chain sequence. Antigen unknown. TCRdb called the reads again in MiXCR, with one record for every CDR3 protein. The sample carries some 590,000 distinct CDR3 sequences, roughly 42% recorded once. These data are taken from a study of T cell repertoires in cytomegalovirus infection. Study-level background: Matching HLA type and CMV infection were both indicated by public TCR beta signatures.

V was shortened by 5 bases and J by 6 bases, with 10 bases between the two germline ends. CDR1 is LNHDA and CDR2 is SQIVND in the germline V gene (reference sequence). The CDR3 spans 13 residues. General study results and limits: The study found HLA-C-restricted CMV-specific TCR beta clonotypes dominating the ex vivo response.

This TCR was recovered from a human donor in good health (CMV status not recorded). Some clones in this sample may be carry-over from other donors' samples. The chain combines TRBV19 with TRBJ2-2, with D perhaps TRBD2 (6 bases). The material sequenced was cultured PBMCs, taken from culture after CMV antigen stimulation. CDR3 DNA sequence: TGTGCCAGTAGTTCCTTAGCGGCCGGGGAGCTGTTTTTT. Translating gives CASSSLAAGELFF.